The text below deals with one TCR beta chain. Via MiXCR, TCRdb re-called the RT-PCR reads, giving one row per CDR3 protein. This table has hundreds of thousands of distinct CDR3 sequences, approximately 11% appearing once. The CDR3 is 20 residues long. Trimming took 4 bases from V and 0 from J; bases not matched to a gene: 11. Germline lookup yields CDR1 LGHNA and CDR2 YSLEER. This sample stems from a study of response to subunit inactivated influenza vaccine. The same sample was also used in a study of T cells expressing NK-cell markers. That paper adds: What made the TCR beta cDNA was 5'RACE template switching with UMIs. Roughly 6 donors showed dominant NKG2C+ clonotypes comprising about 1.0-7.5% of their CD8+ T cells. Researchers report these clonotypes also headed the CD3+CD56-NKG2C+ fraction in a few donors.

This chain uses TRBV4-3 with TRBJ2-6; 11 nucleotides match TRBD2. Sequenced material: PBMCs from blood, taken on the day of vaccination. The source of this sequence is a man between 50 and 59 years old who received an inactivated influenza vaccine. In DNA, the CDR3 is TGCGCCAGCAGCCGAGCCTTCACTAGCGGGGGCTACTCTGGGGCCAACGTCCTGACTTTC. As protein: CASSRAFTSGGYSGANVLTF.